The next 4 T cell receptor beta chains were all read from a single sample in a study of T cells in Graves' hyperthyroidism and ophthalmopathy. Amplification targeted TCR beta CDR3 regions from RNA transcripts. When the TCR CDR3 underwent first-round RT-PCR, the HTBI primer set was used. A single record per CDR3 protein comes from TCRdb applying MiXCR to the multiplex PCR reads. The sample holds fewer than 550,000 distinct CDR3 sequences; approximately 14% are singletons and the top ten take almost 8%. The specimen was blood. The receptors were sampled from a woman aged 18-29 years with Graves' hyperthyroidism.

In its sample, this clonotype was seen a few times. The CDR3 reads CASSQEGLNTGELFF. The CDR3 DNA reads TGTGCCAGCAGCCAAGAGGGACTAAATACCGGGGAGCTGTTTTTT. This chain links TRBV4-2 with TRBJ2-2, with 7 positions matching TRBD2. This CDR3 is built from 15 residues. Germline assignment: CDR1 LGHNA and CDR2 YNFKEQ. V lost 0 bases to trimming and J lost 5 bases; unmatched junction nucleotides: 3.

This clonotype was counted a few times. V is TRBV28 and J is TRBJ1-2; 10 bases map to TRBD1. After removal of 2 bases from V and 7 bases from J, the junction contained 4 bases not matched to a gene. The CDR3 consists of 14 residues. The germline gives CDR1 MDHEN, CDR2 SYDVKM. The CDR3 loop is CASSLDRGRRGYTF. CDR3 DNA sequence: TGTGCCAGCAGTTTAGACAGGGGGCGACGTGGCTACACCTTC.

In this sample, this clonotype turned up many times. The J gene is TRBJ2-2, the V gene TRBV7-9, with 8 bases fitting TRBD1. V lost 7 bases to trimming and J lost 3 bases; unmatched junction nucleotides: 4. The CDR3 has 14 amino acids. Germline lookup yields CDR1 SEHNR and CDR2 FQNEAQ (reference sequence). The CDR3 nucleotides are TGTGCCAGCACCGCAGGGGGCGACACCGGGGAGCTGTTTTTT. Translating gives CASTAGGDTGELFF.

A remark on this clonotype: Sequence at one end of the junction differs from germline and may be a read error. The CDR3 sequence: CASSLGAGGSYERYF. The DNA of the CDR3 is TGTGCCAGCAGCTTAGGGGCGGGAGGATCCTACGAGCGGTACTTC. The chain recombines TRBV13 with TRBJ2-7; the match to TRBD2 covers 8 bases. The germline CDR1 and CDR2 sequences are PRHDT and FYEKMQ (reference sequence). The CDR3 extends over 15 amino acids.